What follows are 8 T cell receptor beta chains derived from one specimen sequenced in a study of shared T cell receptors in the human thymus. Produced via immunoSEQ multiplex PCR; TCRdb's table is partial and in-frame only. The sample lists hundreds of thousands of clones, approximately 80% occurring once. These same data were also listed under a study on human thymus T cells.

Input material: thymocytes. These receptors originate from a boy younger than two with a congenital heart defect.

This clone was seen more than once but under ten times. Here the CDR3 DNA reads TGTGCCAGCTCACCACCAGTTCCGGGGAGCACAGATACGCAGTATTTT. It specifies CASSPPVPGSTDTQYF. The V and J genes are TRBV18 and TRBJ2-3; D is possibly TRBD2 (5 bases). V was pared by 0 bases and J by 0 bases, with 10 bases between. Germline CDR1 is KGHSH and CDR2 is LQKENI. The CDR3 is 16 residues long.

The chain uses TRBV14 and TRBJ2-7, with 7 bases identical to TRBD2. Germline V gene lookup returns CDR1 SGHDN and CDR2 FVKESK. The CDR3 has 13 amino acids. V lost 2 bases, J lost 5 bases, and 3 bases stayed unmatched. CDR3: CASSQTSVHEQYF. CDR3 in DNA: TGTGCCAGCAGCCAAACTAGCGTCCACGAGCAGTACTTC.

This clone was found once. V gene TRBV7-8 combines with J gene TRBJ2-1; D may be TRBD2 (6 bases). The CDR3 totals 19 residues. V was trimmed by 0 bases and J by 7 bases, leaving 25 bases between them. Germline V gene lookup returns CDR1 SGHVS and CDR2 FQNEAQ. The CDR3 loop reads CASSLARWRPSEFLNEQFF. CDR3 nucleotides: TGTGCCAGCAGCTTAGCTCGGTGGAGGCCTAGCGAGTTTCTTAATGAGCAGTTCTTC.

The chain links TRBV4-2 to TRBJ2-5; 9 bases fit TRBD2. This CDR3 contains 17 residues. The germline V gene has CDR1 LGHNA and CDR2 YNFKEQ. The junction had 12 bases not matched to a gene; V was cut back by 1 base and J by 6 bases. The CDR3 sequence: CASSQVRGTSKEKTQYF. The DNA for the CDR3 is TGTGCCAGCAGCCAAGTTCGCGGGACTAGCAAGGAAAAGACCCAGTACTTC.

This chain joins TRBV27 and TRBJ2-7; 9 bases agree with TRBD1. CDR1 and CDR2 (germline): MNHEY, SMNVEV (reference sequence). The CDR3 runs to 16 residues. After removal of 3 bases from V and 3 bases from J, the junction contained 9 bases not matched to a gene. The CDR3 sequence is CASSFSPGQGYYEQYF. The CDR3 region has the DNA TGTGCCAGCAGTTTCTCCCCGGGACAGGGATACTACGAGCAGTACTTC.

To note about this clone: This specimen includes other DNA sequences encoding the same CDR3. V gene TRBV4-3 combines with J gene TRBJ1-4, with 9 nucleotides matching TRBD1. Germline CDR1 reads LGHNA; CDR2 reads YSLEER. Losses at the gene ends were 0 bases for V and 7 bases for J; bases not matched to a gene: 6. This CDR3 region has 16 residues. The CDR3 is CASSQDPETGGEKLFF. DNA for the CDR3: TGCGCCAGCAGCCAAGATCCGGAGACAGGGGGTGAAAAACTGTTTTTT.

The J gene is TRBJ2-2, the V gene TRBV12-5, with D possibly matching TRBD1 (5 bases). This CDR3 comprises 16 residues. V dropped 6 bases and J dropped 2 bases, with 16 bases sitting between them. Germline CDR1 is LGHNT and CDR2 is FRNRAP. CDR3 in DNA: TGTGCTAGTGGCCCCAAAGGACACGGTAACACCGGGGAGCTGTTTTTT. This gives the protein CASGPKGHGNTGELFF.

J is TRBJ2-2 and V is TRBV27; 10 bases line up with TRBD1. Trimming took 2 bases from V and 2 from J; bases not matched to a gene: 8. There are 18 residues in the CDR3. Germline V gene lookup returns CDR1 MNHEY and CDR2 SMNVEV (reference sequence). In DNA, the CDR3 is TGTGCCAGCAGTTTAGATCTAGGACAGGGGGGTAACACCGGGGAGCTGTTTTTT. Its translation: CASSLDLGQGGNTGELFF.